This TCR beta chain was captured by sequencing in a study of T cells after yellow fever vaccination. Overall study: Fractions of limited cellularity were prepared by means of SMART-Seq v4 Ultra Low Input.

V lost 3 bases and J lost 6, with 8 bases in between. CDR1 is LNHDA and CDR2 is SQIVND in the germline V gene (reference sequence). There are 13 residues in the CDR3. With respect to this clonotype: Its antigen is unknown.

Points from the study as a whole: The secondary response showed a weaker magnitude and a faster peak, day 5 versus 15. The study re-detected most primary-vaccination clones after the booster (96% CD4, roughly 88% CD8).

Researchers made TCR cDNA using 5'RACE template switching, and this step added a universal primer site and UMIs. Each CDR3 protein gets one entry after TCRdb re-called the 5' RACE reads with MiXCR. Of hundreds of thousands of distinct CDR3 sequences in the sample, 10% to 15% were seen once. The material was PBMCs, obtained on the day of the yellow fever booster vaccination. This TCR was sampled from a man aged 25 to 40 who received the YFV17D yellow fever vaccine. V is TRBV19 and J is TRBJ2-2; D is unresolved. CDR3 residues: CASSIQNPGELFF. CDR3 DNA sequence: TGTGCCAGTAGTATTCAAAATCCCGGGGAGCTGTTTTTT.